This is a list of T cell receptor beta chains from one sample in a study of blood T cell repertoires in COVID-19. Generated by immunoSEQ multiplex PCR, the TCRdb table keeps only in-frame clones and is missing some. The sample lists some 180,000 clones, about 80% occurring once. The sequenced sample consisted of peripheral blood. The receptors stem from a man aged 60-69 years with acute or convalescent COVID-19. Both conserved end residues are part of each CDR3. The D gene is left open where the match is weak. Some rows have no size entry. The others give once, few or many, or a class for an expanded clone.

v_call: TRBV4-3
j_call: TRBJ2-1
clone_size: .
d_call: TRBD2
cdr3_aa: CASSQGNSGGLPSYNEQFF
cdr3_nt: TGCGCCAGCAGCCAAGGGAATAGCGGGGGCCTCCCCTCCTACAATGAGCAGTTCTTC

v_call: TRBV3-1/TRBV3-2
j_call: TRBJ2-7
clone_size: few
d_call: .
cdr3_aa: CASSRNNEQYF
cdr3_nt: TGTGCCAGCAGCCGAAACAACGAGCAGTACTTC

v_call: TRBV12-3/TRBV12-4
j_call: TRBJ1-6
clone_size: .
d_call: .
cdr3_aa: CASSAEASPLHF
cdr3_nt: TGTGCCAGCAGTGCTGAGGCCTCACCCCTCCACTTT

v_call: TRBV25-1
j_call: TRBJ1-1
clone_size: .
d_call: .
cdr3_aa: CASSESGENTEAFF
cdr3_nt: TGTGCCAGCAGTGAATCAGGGGAGAACACTGAAGCTTTCTTT

v_call: TRBV28
j_call: TRBJ2-1
clone_size: once
d_call: .
cdr3_aa: CASSPLNEQFF
cdr3_nt: TGTGCCAGCAGTCCCCTTAATGAGCAGTTCTTC

v_call: TRBV9
j_call: TRBJ2-3
clone_size: .
d_call: .
cdr3_aa: CASSVAARVTDTQYF
cdr3_nt: TGTGCCAGCAGCGTAGCGGCACGGGTCACAGATACGCAGTATTTT

v_call: TRBV3-1/TRBV3-2
j_call: TRBJ1-1
clone_size: .
d_call: TRBD1
cdr3_aa: CASSQAWTGRNTEAFF
cdr3_nt: TGTGCCAGCAGCCAAGCCTGGACAGGGCGGAACACTGAAGCTTTCTTT

v_call: TRBV24-1
j_call: TRBJ2-5
clone_size: .
d_call: TRBD1
cdr3_aa: CATSDLRTGGLVQYF
cdr3_nt: TGTGCCACCAGTGACCTTCGGACAGGGGGATTGGTCCAGTACTTC

v_call: TRBV2
j_call: TRBJ2-1
clone_size: .
d_call: .
cdr3_aa: CASSRLSSYNEQFF
cdr3_nt: TGTGCCAGCAGTCGACTAAGCTCCTACAATGAGCAGTTCTTC

v_call: TRBV19
j_call: TRBJ2-5
clone_size: .
d_call: .
cdr3_aa: CASKKAGGQRETQYF
cdr3_nt: TGTGCCAGTAAGAAGGCTGGTGGACAGAGAGAGACCCAGTACTTC

v_call: TRBV2
j_call: TRBJ2-3
clone_size: .
d_call: .
cdr3_aa: CASSELRGRTDTQYF
cdr3_nt: TGTGCCAGCAGTGAATTGCGGGGACGCACAGATACGCAGTATTTT

v_call: TRBV6-5
j_call: TRBJ1-3
clone_size: few
d_call: .
cdr3_aa: CASSRTASGNTIYF
cdr3_nt: TGTGCCAGCAGCAGGACAGCGTCTGGAAACACCATATATTTT

v_call: TRBV20-1
j_call: TRBJ2-1
clone_size: .
d_call: TRBD2
cdr3_aa: CSGGRGNEQFF
cdr3_nt: TGCAGTGGCGGGAGGGGCAATGAGCAGTTCTTC

v_call: TRBV5-6
j_call: TRBJ2-1
clone_size: .
d_call: TRBD2
cdr3_aa: CASSLGLAGGGEQFF
cdr3_nt: TGTGCCAGCAGCCTGGGGCTAGCGGGAGGGGGTGAGCAGTTCTTC

v_call: TRBV7-9
j_call: TRBJ1-2
clone_size: few
d_call: .
cdr3_aa: CASSLPGRAGIGYGYTF
cdr3_nt: TGTGCCAGCAGCTTACCCGGAAGGGCAGGGATCGGCTATGGCTACACCTTC

v_call: TRBV12-5
j_call: TRBJ2-1
clone_size: .
d_call: .
cdr3_aa: CASGSGVTYNEQFF
cdr3_nt: TGTGCTAGTGGGTCCGGGGTCACCTACAATGAGCAGTTCTTC

v_call: TRBV30
j_call: TRBJ1-1
clone_size: few
d_call: .
cdr3_aa: CAWSWERGGTEAFF
cdr3_nt: TGTGCCTGGAGTTGGGAAAGGGGAGGCACTGAAGCTTTCTTT

v_call: TRBV6-1
j_call: TRBJ1-2
clone_size: .
d_call: .
cdr3_aa: CASSDNRANTYGYTF
cdr3_nt: TGTGCCAGCAGTGACAACAGGGCCAACACCTATGGCTACACCTTC

v_call: TRBV29-1
j_call: TRBJ1-2
clone_size: .
d_call: .
cdr3_aa: CSTPDPQGIYGYTF
cdr3_nt: TGCAGCACCCCGGACCCTCAGGGGATCTATGGCTACACCTTC

v_call: TRBV4-1
j_call: TRBJ1-1
clone_size: .
d_call: TRBD1
cdr3_aa: CASRGLGGGTEAFF
cdr3_nt: TGCGCCAGCAGGGGTTTAGGGGGCGGCACTGAAGCTTTCTTT

v_call: TRBV5-1
j_call: TRBJ2-1
clone_size: few
d_call: TRBD2
cdr3_aa: CASSLTSGSSYNEQFF
cdr3_nt: TGCGCCAGCAGCTTGACTAGCGGGAGCTCCTACAATGAGCAGTTCTTC

v_call: TRBV3-1/TRBV3-2
j_call: TRBJ2-7
clone_size: .
d_call: .
cdr3_aa: CASTLRGEQYF
cdr3_nt: TGTGCCAGTACCCTACGGGGCGAGCAGTACTTC

v_call: TRBV11-2
j_call: TRBJ2-1
clone_size: few
d_call: .
cdr3_aa: CASSPEGGLAEQFF
cdr3_nt: TGTGCCAGCAGCCCCGAGGGGGGGCTAGCTGAGCAGTTCTTC

v_call: TRBV14
j_call: TRBJ2-4
clone_size: .
d_call: .
cdr3_aa: CASSPGQLLAKNIQYF
cdr3_nt: TGTGCCAGCAGCCCAGGACAGTTACTAGCCAAAAACATTCAGTACTTC

v_call: TRBV6-5
j_call: TRBJ1-2
clone_size: .
d_call: .
cdr3_aa: CASRQLTGNYGYTF
cdr3_nt: TGTGCCAGCAGGCAACTTACAGGAAACTATGGCTACACCTTC

v_call: TRBV7-2
j_call: TRBJ1-6
clone_size: .
d_call: .
cdr3_aa: CASSLSGPLHF
cdr3_nt: TGTGCCAGCAGCTTATCGGGGCCCCTCCACTTT

v_call: TRBV28
j_call: TRBJ1-2
clone_size: .
d_call: .
cdr3_aa: CASSLVGAWTSGYTF
cdr3_nt: TGTGCCAGCAGTTTAGTTGGGGCTTGGACATCTGGCTACACCTTC

v_call: TRBV5-5
j_call: TRBJ1-1
clone_size: .
d_call: .
cdr3_aa: CASSLENYRVAEAFF
cdr3_nt: TGTGCCAGCAGCTTGGAAAATTACAGGGTCGCTGAAGCTTTCTTT

v_call: TRBV7-9
j_call: TRBJ1-5
clone_size: .
d_call: .
cdr3_aa: CASSLGHSGSNQPQHF
cdr3_nt: TGTGCCAGCAGCTTAGGACACAGTGGGAGCAATCAGCCCCAGCATTTT

v_call: TRBV5-5
j_call: TRBJ2-7
clone_size: .
d_call: TRBD2
cdr3_aa: CASSHTSGGYEQYF
cdr3_nt: TGTGCCAGCAGCCATACTAGCGGGGGGTACGAGCAGTACTTC

v_call: TRBV19
j_call: TRBJ1-3
clone_size: .
d_call: .
cdr3_aa: CASSILTQVLSGNTIYF
cdr3_nt: TGTGCCAGTAGTATATTAACACAGGTTTTATCTGGAAACACCATATATTTT

v_call: TRBV2
j_call: TRBJ1-5
clone_size: .
d_call: TRBD1
cdr3_aa: CASSEDRGARTQHF
cdr3_nt: TGTGCCAGCAGCGAGGACAGGGGGGCTAGGACCCAGCATTTT

v_call: TRBV30
j_call: TRBJ1-2
clone_size: .
d_call: TRBD1
cdr3_aa: CAWSEGTGYGYTF
cdr3_nt: TGTGCCTGGAGTGAGGGGACAGGCTATGGCTACACCTTC

v_call: TRBV7-9
j_call: TRBJ1-1
clone_size: .
d_call: .
cdr3_aa: CASSLASGGTEAFF
cdr3_nt: TGTGCCAGCAGCTTAGCCTCGGGGGGCACTGAAGCTTTCTTT

v_call: TRBV6-6
j_call: TRBJ2-6
clone_size: .
d_call: .
cdr3_aa: CASSWDNSGANVLTF
cdr3_nt: TGTGCCAGCAGTTGGGACAACTCTGGGGCCAACGTCCTGACTTTC

v_call: TRBV11-2
j_call: TRBJ1-4
clone_size: .
d_call: .
cdr3_aa: CASSPGGGLGEKLFF
cdr3_nt: TGTGCCAGCAGCCCCGGCGGGGGGCTAGGTGAAAAACTGTTTTTT

v_call: TRBV5-6
j_call: TRBJ2-5
clone_size: .
d_call: TRBD2
cdr3_aa: CASSLRGGAPETQYF
cdr3_nt: TGTGCCAGCAGCTTACGCGGGGGGGCCCCAGAGACCCAGTACTTC

v_call: TRBV5-6
j_call: TRBJ2-2
clone_size: .
d_call: TRBD2
cdr3_aa: CASSLRSGGAGTGELFF
cdr3_nt: TGTGCCAGCAGCTTGCGTAGCGGGGGGGCCGGAACCGGGGAGCTGTTTTTT

v_call: TRBV7-3
j_call: TRBJ2-3
clone_size: .
d_call: .
cdr3_aa: CASSPSHPDTQYF
cdr3_nt: TGTGCCAGCAGCCCTAGTCATCCAGATACGCAGTATTTT

v_call: TRBV5-1
j_call: TRBJ2-3
clone_size: .
d_call: TRBD2
cdr3_aa: CASSWTSGGVADTQYF
cdr3_nt: TGCGCCAGCAGCTGGACTAGCGGTGGGGTCGCAGATACGCAGTATTTT

v_call: TRBV6-2/TRBV6-3
j_call: TRBJ2-5
clone_size: .
d_call: TRBD2
cdr3_aa: CASGQAGRLAEQETQYF
cdr3_nt: TGTGCCAGCGGCCAAGCAGGGAGACTAGCGGAGCAAGAGACCCAGTACTTC

v_call: TRBV9
j_call: TRBJ1-1
clone_size: .
d_call: .
cdr3_aa: CASTPPRENTEAFF
cdr3_nt: TGTGCCAGCACCCCCCCGCGGGAGAACACTGAAGCTTTCTTT

v_call: TRBV19
j_call: TRBJ2-2
clone_size: .
d_call: TRBD2
cdr3_aa: CASSSSGLAGGANTGELFF
cdr3_nt: TGTGCCAGTAGTAGCTCGGGACTAGCGGGGGGCGCGAACACCGGGGAGCTGTTTTTT

v_call: TRBV12-3/TRBV12-4
j_call: TRBJ2-3
clone_size: .
d_call: .
cdr3_aa: CASSLLTGGTQYF
cdr3_nt: TGTGCCAGCAGCCTTCTTACCGGTGGTACGCAGTATTTT

v_call: TRBV21-1
j_call: TRBJ1-5
clone_size: .
d_call: .
cdr3_aa: CASSKAPGGRGNQPQHF
cdr3_nt: TGTGCCAGCAGCAAAGCGCCGGGGGGGCGCGGCAATCAGCCCCAGCATTTT

v_call: TRBV5-8
j_call: TRBJ2-1
clone_size: .
d_call: TRBD2
cdr3_aa: CASSRPGTSGLLGFF
cdr3_nt: TGTGCCAGCAGCCGCCCCGGGACTAGCGGACTGCTGGGGTTCTTC

v_call: TRBV28
j_call: TRBJ1-2
clone_size: .
d_call: .
cdr3_aa: CASSLADYGYTF
cdr3_nt: TGTGCCAGCAGTTTGGCGGACTATGGCTACACCTTC

v_call: TRBV18
j_call: TRBJ1-1
clone_size: few
d_call: .
cdr3_aa: CASSEGTGTEAFF
cdr3_nt: TGTGCCAGCTCGGAGGGGACGGGTACTGAAGCTTTCTTT

v_call: TRBV2
j_call: TRBJ1-1
clone_size: .
d_call: .
cdr3_aa: CASSDSLAFF
cdr3_nt: TGTGCCAGCAGCGACTCTTTAGCTTTCTTT

v_call: TRBV6-5
j_call: TRBJ1-1
clone_size: .
d_call: .
cdr3_aa: CASSKPTGFFEAFF
cdr3_nt: TGTGCCAGCAGTAAACCCACAGGGTTTTTCGAAGCTTTCTTT

v_call: TRBV4-2
j_call: TRBJ1-4
clone_size: .
d_call: .
cdr3_aa: CASSQSGGQGGEKLFF
cdr3_nt: TGTGCCAGCAGCCAAAGTGGAGGGCAAGGTGGAGAAAAACTGTTTTTT

v_call: TRBV30
j_call: TRBJ1-5
clone_size: .
d_call: .
cdr3_aa: CAWSAQGNQPQHF
cdr3_nt: TGTGCCTGGAGTGCACAGGGTAATCAGCCCCAGCATTTT

v_call: TRBV7-3
j_call: TRBJ2-6
clone_size: .
d_call: .
cdr3_aa: CASREGGTGANVLTF
cdr3_nt: TGTGCCAGCAGGGAAGGGGGTACTGGGGCCAACGTCCTGACTTTC

v_call: TRBV19
j_call: TRBJ1-2
clone_size: .
d_call: .
cdr3_aa: CASSIDAPDNIPSYNYGYTF
cdr3_nt: TGTGCCAGTAGTATAGATGCCCCAGACAACATACCTTCTTATAACTATGGCTACACCTTC

v_call: TRBV10-3
j_call: TRBJ1-1
clone_size: .
d_call: .
cdr3_aa: CAISESTIGGHTEAFF
cdr3_nt: TGTGCCATCAGTGAGTCGACAATCGGGGGGCACACTGAAGCTTTCTTT

v_call: TRBV11-2
j_call: TRBJ1-2
clone_size: once
d_call: TRBD1
cdr3_aa: CASSLVPGGDGYTF
cdr3_nt: TGTGCCAGCAGCTTAGTCCCAGGGGGCGATGGCTACACCTTC

v_call: TRBV7-9
j_call: TRBJ1-5
clone_size: once
d_call: .
cdr3_aa: CASSSVWSNQPQHF
cdr3_nt: TGTGCCAGCAGCTCGGTATGGAGCAATCAGCCCCAGCATTTT

v_call: TRBV7-9
j_call: TRBJ2-5
clone_size: .
d_call: TRBD1
cdr3_aa: CASSPPGQGLVETQYF
cdr3_nt: TGTGCCAGCAGCCCACCTGGACAGGGGTTAGTAGAGACCCAGTACTTC